These 2 T cell receptor beta chains were all obtained from the same sample, sequenced in a study of T-cell memory formation after mild COVID-19. Each CDR3 protein gets one entry after TCRdb re-called the 5' RACE reads with MiXCR. The top ten clones hold roughly 5.5% of a sample with about 110,000 distinct CDR3 sequences, over 15% of them seen once. The sample taken for sequencing was PBMCs or a T cell subset sorted from them (not recorded which). Every receptor here comes from a man younger than 35 who had mild COVID-19 (a few samples of this study predate the infection). Cell type and time point are not known.

The table lists this clonotype with a count of one. The CDR3 ends on some other residue instead of the conserved phenylalanine or tryptophan, so this is likely a read error. The chain employs TRBV12-3 or TRBV12-4 and TRBJ2-1, with D maybe TRBD1 (5 bases). This CDR3 is built from 12 residues. Trimming took off 3 bases at V and 8 bases at J, with 8 bases between the two ends. This CDR3 is CASSFRVDEQFL. The CDR3 DNA follows: TGTGCCAGCAGTTTCAGGGTGGATGAGCAGTTCTTA.

This sequence joins TRBV7-9 and TRBJ1-5, with unresolved D. The CDR3 covers 14 residues. CDR1 is SEHNR and CDR2 is FQNEAQ in the germline V gene (reference sequence). The ends were cut back, 0 bases at V and 0 bases at J, with 3 bases in the middle. The CDR3 spells CASSLAHSNQPQHF. The DNA for the CDR3 is TGTGCCAGCAGCTTAGCACATAGCAATCAGCCCCAGCATTTT.